This T cell receptor beta chain was sequenced during a study of PD-1 blockade in classical Hodgkin lymphoma. General study findings and limits: Diversity similar to that of newly diagnosed patients was seen at baseline in complete responders. A significant rise in TCR diversity by C4D1 was seen for CD4+ but not CD8+ cells. Reported findings placed baseline TCR diversity lower in newly diagnosed patients (compared with healthy donors).

Sequencing was performed with immunoSEQ multiplex PCR; in TCRdb, only in-frame clones are kept and a portion is missing. The table has 30,000 or so clones, around three quarters seen once. Comments on this clone: The antigen is unknown.

Time point given: cycle 4 day 1 (C4D1), after less than seven weeks of nivolumab. All patients experienced relapse after autologous stem cell transplantation, and brentuximab vedotin exposure was variable. The starting material was peripheral blood mononuclear cells (PBMCs), obtained before the fourth cycle of nivolumab. This TCR was recovered from a human donor with classical Hodgkin lymphoma.

The CDR3 protein is CASAAVWTPNQPQHF. The CDR3 region has the DNA TGTGCCAGCGCCGCAGTTTGGACCCCCAATCAGCCCCAGCATTTT. V usage is TRBV28 and J usage is TRBJ1-5; D is undetermined. V lost 8 bases and J lost 3, with 17 bases in between. The CDR3 spans 15 residues. From germline, CDR1 is MDHEN and CDR2 SYDVKM.